One T cell receptor (beta chain) is described in this entry. Its antigen target is currently unknown. Base qualities are missing; no much larger clone stands one base away. The method behind the library was the immunoSEQ multiplex PCR assay. A mixture of 60 forward primers for TCR Vbeta segments and 13 reverse primers for TCR Jbeta segments was used in the multiplex PCR. A multiplex PCR assay on genomic DNA amplified the CDR3 region of rearranged TCR beta genes. The amplified TCR beta libraries were sequenced on the Illumina HiSeq System as 87-base-pair reads. In the paper's pipeline: A later analysis counted approximately 76 million unique TCR beta chains across the 666 repertoires, and 10 million to 12 million of these chains were shared by at least two donors. Raw reads were error-corrected and collapsed into unique sequences with a nearest-neighbor algorithm that merged closely related sequences to remove PCR and sequencing errors. To assign V, D and J gene segments, CDR3 sequences were aligned to IMGT reference sequences. For a sequence to be retained, at least a six-nucleotide match to both a V gene segment and a J gene segment was required. A rearrangement counted as productive if the CDR3 had no stop codons and remained in frame with V and J, and every other rearrangement counted as non-productive. CDR3 was defined by IMGT convention, running from the second conserved V-encoded cysteine to the conserved J-encoded phenylalanine. Sequences without an unambiguous match to a single V gene segment were excluded from the earlier analysis of about 600 of the donors. In an earlier analysis of about 590 of the donors, a V segment was called functional when productive rearrangements were above 56.7%, and segregating when the standard deviation between donors exceeded 5%. A statistical classification framework was developed to diagnose cytomegalovirus status using the catalog of TCR beta chain sequences. In a later analysis, V and J genes were assigned by comparing TCR nucleotide sequences against IMGT/GENE-DB human TR gene sequences. In a later analysis, CDR3 sequences and most-parsimonious VDJ recombination scenarios were assigned using the TCRdist pipeline. In a later analysis, every TCR beta chain was defined by the combination of its CDR3 amino acid sequence and its V-gene family, and reads without a unique V-gene family were dropped. In a later analysis, 450 to 600 highly shared, low-generation-probability nucleotide sequences were removed to address suspected cross-contamination and a sequencing artifact. A later analysis calculated a clonal expansion index for each public chain from normalized within-repertoire ranks of inferred template counts. A later analysis computed generation probabilities with a VDJ recombination model fitted to out-of-frame rearrangements, and checked the results against IGoR. In a later analysis, TCR-TCR, TCR-HLA and TCR-CMV co-occurrence was scored with hypergeometric tests, and a repertoire-size bias correction was applied to TCR pairs. A later analysis estimated false discovery rates by permuting HLA or CMV assignments 20 times. In a later analysis, co-occurring TCRs were grouped using DBSCAN, with TCRdist sequence similarity added in when clustering inside HLA-allele-positive subsets. Repertoires with fewer than 30,000 or more than 120,000 public chains were left out of co-occurrence clustering, as were a few repertoires with anomalous nucleotide sharing. TCRdb obtained this table from immuneACCESS and retained in-frame rearrangements with V and J assigned. These tables miss some clones; where compared with another copy, unresolved V genes account for less than half of the shortfall, and the remainder is unexplained. V, J and clone size are taken as reported in that table, and D and trimming were inferred from the DNA itself. Here the sample has about 130,000 clones; around three quarters occur a single time. 1% of the sample lies in the top ten.

This entry is derived from a study of cytomegalovirus exposure and HLA in healthy donors listed by TCRdb under 2017. As for the study more broadly: An earlier analysis of about 560 of the donors reported about 260 Gb of sequence data and about 120 million unique TCR beta sequences obtained from about 179 million T cells. Roughly 300 gigabases of sequencing data and roughly 90 million unique TCR sequences were included in an early release covering 550 to 650 HLA-typed donors. Among the roughly 370 genotyped donors, approximately 81% belonged to the genetic ancestry cluster associated with self-reported Caucasian donors. The study aimed to test whether signatures of past pathogen exposure could be identified by cataloging public T cell receptors. The study profiled the T cell repertoires of approximately 700 subjects by immunosequencing and related them to cytomegalovirus serostatus. Besides the first cohort of hundreds of subjects, a separate validation cohort made up of 120 or so different subjects was used. High-throughput TCR immunosequencing, statistical association of individual TCRs with disease status, and machine learning were combined to predict cytomegalovirus infection status. A later analysis re-examined previously published TCR beta repertoires from 610 or so donors and added high-resolution HLA genotyping to investigate patterns of TCR occurrence. In the later analysis, no new phenotypic data were used to find candidate immune exposures; instead, reliance was placed on TCR beta sequences and their occurrence across donors. In an earlier analysis of 587 of the donors, high-throughput TCR beta sequencing was used to judge whether each TCR beta V gene segment behaved as functional or pseudogenic. Donor age, sex, ethnicity and CMV serostatus were compiled alongside the repertoire data. A later genetic analysis took genome-wide SNP genotypes for about 55% of the 666 donors and used that subset as a discovery cohort. Every repertoire in the discovery cohort had been generated on one and the same sequencing platform. HLA typing included class I and class II loci at four-digit resolution. Typing coverage differed by locus: A, B, C, DRB1 and DQB1 were typed in about 620-640 donors, DQA1 in 522, DPA1 in around 600, and DPB1 in around 440. Because of strong linkage in the cohort, roughly five DR-DQ haplotypes were treated as single units for association and clustering. Across about 370 genotyped donors of the cohort, an average of about 240,000 unique TCR beta nucleotide sequences per donor were sequenced, and roughly 17% of those sequences were non-productive. Results the study describes overall, beyond this receptor: The authors suggested that the approach could potentially be generalized to other disease states and immunological phenotypes. Most CMV-associated TCR beta chains appeared to be HLA-restricted in a later analysis, and the HLA associations seemed to be driven largely by CMV exposure. Cytomegalovirus status was reported to be diagnosed by the classifier with high specificity and sensitivity in both the original and validation cohorts. Most TCR sequences were observed very rarely across donors, whereas some public TCRs were present in many individuals. Because HLA typing was missing for some donors at each locus, association tests included only the typed subset. A few of the identified cytomegalovirus-associated TCR beta chains were confirmed in vitro to be specific for cytomegalovirus antigens. Assigning TCR associations to individual alleles was difficult when HLA alleles, especially DR and DQ, strongly co-occurred. V-gene and J-gene trimming of TCR beta chains was associated with a missense DCLRE1C variant in a later genetic analysis, and the association was replicated in an independent cohort. A further reported finding was that TCR beta sequences accurately predicted the HLA-A and HLA-B alleles for most subjects in the first cohort. The cohort was sequenced for TCR beta chains only, and without alpha or paired-chain data the features that could be detected were limited. A later analysis found that HLA-associated TCR beta chains were more clonally expanded and had lower generation probabilities than equally common non-associated chains. Broadly in line with IMGT annotations, most TCR beta V segments showed up in productive rearrangements about 90% or about 30% of the time in an earlier analysis of a few hundred of the donors. The 87-base-pair reads could not distinguish some IMGT-functional V segments, including TRBV6-2 and TRBV6-3, so those segments were excluded. At a false discovery rate of 0.05, a later analysis linked around 15,000 TCR beta sequences to specific HLA alleles. A group of highly shared sequence variants was considered likely to be a technical artifact of the sequencing pipeline. Sequencing depth was assumed to be roughly uniform across donors in the presence/absence analyses, though that assumption may not hold. In a later genetic analysis, fewer N-insertions in productive TCRs were reported among donors in an Asian-associated ancestry cluster than the approximately 670-donor mean. Correlated functional status among segregating V segments might reflect linkage disequilibrium, but an unknown experimental factor could not be ruled out. Several of the top co-occurrence clusters appeared to be linked to parvovirus B19, influenza, CMV and Epstein-Barr virus, according to a later analysis. Immune exposure information for the cohort was limited to CMV serostatus. According to a later analysis, TCR association rates differed among HLA loci, with DRB1 alleles showing the most associated TCRs and HLA-C alleles showing the fewest. In the study, some 160 TCR beta chains were listed as associated with cytomegalovirus. Because counts were too low, approximately 18 rarely observed V segments, including chromosome 9 orphons, were excluded from the earlier analysis of 587 of the donors.

The cohort consisted of more than 650 healthy bone marrow donors. Cohort members were all nominally healthy when sampled, although unrecorded immune exposures were likely present. The donor was CMV seronegative and belonged to the group of roughly 330 seronegative cohort members. A peripheral blood sample was provided by each donor, and peripheral blood mononuclear cells were used for TCR beta sequencing. The Qiagen DNeasy Blood Extraction Kit was used to extract genomic DNA from the blood cell samples. Looking up the germline V gene yields CDR1 ENHRY and CDR2 SYGVKD. The cysteine opens and the phenylalanine closes a CDR3 of 14 amino acids. The sequence is cut down to CDR3 DNA, 42 bases in frame from base 1. Trimming takes 3 bases from V and 3 bases from J, and the germline ends sit 9 bases apart.

The sample comprised PBMCs. This clonotype was obtained from a man in his forties or fifties in good health and CMV-seronegative. The chain links TRBV10-3 with TRBJ2-1; the D region possibly corresponds to TRBD2 (5 bases align). The encoded CDR3 is CAISDLTSYNEQFF. The bases are TGTGCCATCAGTGACCTAACTAGCTACAATGAGCAGTTCTTC.